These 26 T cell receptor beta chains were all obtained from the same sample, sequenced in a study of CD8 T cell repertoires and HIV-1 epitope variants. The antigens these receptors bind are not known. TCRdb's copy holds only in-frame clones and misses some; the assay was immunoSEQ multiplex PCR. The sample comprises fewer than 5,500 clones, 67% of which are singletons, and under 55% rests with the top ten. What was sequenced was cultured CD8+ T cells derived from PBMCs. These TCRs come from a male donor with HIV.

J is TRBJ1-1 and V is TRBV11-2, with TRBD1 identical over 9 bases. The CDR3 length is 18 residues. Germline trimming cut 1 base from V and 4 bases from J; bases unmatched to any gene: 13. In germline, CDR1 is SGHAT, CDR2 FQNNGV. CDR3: CASSLVVTGGSWGTEAFF. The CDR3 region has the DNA TGTGCCAGCAGCTTAGTCGTGACAGGGGGGTCTTGGGGCACTGAAGCTTTCTTT.

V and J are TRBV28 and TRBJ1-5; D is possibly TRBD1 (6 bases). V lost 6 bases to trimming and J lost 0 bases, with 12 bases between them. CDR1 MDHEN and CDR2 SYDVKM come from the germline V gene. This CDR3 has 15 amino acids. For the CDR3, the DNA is TGTGCCAGCAGAAAGGGGGGTTATAGCAATCAGCCCCAGCATTTT. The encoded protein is CASRKGGYSNQPQHF.

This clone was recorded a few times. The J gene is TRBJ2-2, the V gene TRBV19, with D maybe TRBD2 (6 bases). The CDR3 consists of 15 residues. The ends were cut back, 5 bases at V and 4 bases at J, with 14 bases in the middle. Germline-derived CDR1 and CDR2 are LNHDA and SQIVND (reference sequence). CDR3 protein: CASSLWEVSTGELFF. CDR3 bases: TGTGCCAGTAGTTTGTGGGAGGTTAGCACCGGGGAGCTGTTTTTT.

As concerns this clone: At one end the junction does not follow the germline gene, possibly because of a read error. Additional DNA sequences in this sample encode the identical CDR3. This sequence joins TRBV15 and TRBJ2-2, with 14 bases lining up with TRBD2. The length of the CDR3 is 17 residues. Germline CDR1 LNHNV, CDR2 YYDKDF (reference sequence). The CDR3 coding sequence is TGCGCCACCAGCAGAGGGACTAGCGGGAGACCCCCCGGGGAGCTGTTTTTT. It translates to CATSRGTSGRPPGELFF.

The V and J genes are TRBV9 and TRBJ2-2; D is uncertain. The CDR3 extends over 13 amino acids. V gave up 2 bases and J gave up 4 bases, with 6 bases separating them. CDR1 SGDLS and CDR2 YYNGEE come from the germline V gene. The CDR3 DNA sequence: TGTGCCAGCAGCGTCCTACTCACCGGGGAGCTGTTTTTT. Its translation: CASSVLLTGELFF.

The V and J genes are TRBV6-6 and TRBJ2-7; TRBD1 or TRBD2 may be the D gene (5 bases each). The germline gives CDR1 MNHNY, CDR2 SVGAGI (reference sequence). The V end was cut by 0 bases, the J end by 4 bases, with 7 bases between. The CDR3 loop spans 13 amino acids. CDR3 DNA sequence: TGTGCCAGCAGTTACTCGGGGGTTTACGAGCAGTACTTC. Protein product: CASSYSGVYEQYF.

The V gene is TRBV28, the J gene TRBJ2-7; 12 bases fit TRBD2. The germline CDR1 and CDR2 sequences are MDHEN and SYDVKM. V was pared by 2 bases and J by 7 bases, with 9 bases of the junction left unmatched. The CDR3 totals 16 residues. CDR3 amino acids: CASSLLLAGGPGEQYF. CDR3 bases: TGTGCCAGCAGTTTACTTCTAGCGGGGGGGCCCGGGGAGCAGTACTTC.

The CDR3 reads CASTRTGTGEQYF. The CDR3 coding sequence is TGTGCCAGCACCAGGACAGGGACCGGCGAGCAGTACTTC. This chain uses TRBV6-6 with TRBJ2-7, with 8 positions matching TRBD1. The CDR3 extends over 13 amino acids. Per germline, CDR1 MNHNY and CDR2 SVGAGI (reference sequence). Trimming at V came to 7 bases and at J to 6 bases, leaving 8 bases not matched to a gene.

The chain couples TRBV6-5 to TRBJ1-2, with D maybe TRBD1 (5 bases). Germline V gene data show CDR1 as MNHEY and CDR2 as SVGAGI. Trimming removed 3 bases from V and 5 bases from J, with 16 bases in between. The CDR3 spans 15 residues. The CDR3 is CASSYTGLGSYGYTF. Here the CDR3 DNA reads TGTGCCAGCAGTTATACGGGACTGGGGAGTTATGGCTACACCTTC.

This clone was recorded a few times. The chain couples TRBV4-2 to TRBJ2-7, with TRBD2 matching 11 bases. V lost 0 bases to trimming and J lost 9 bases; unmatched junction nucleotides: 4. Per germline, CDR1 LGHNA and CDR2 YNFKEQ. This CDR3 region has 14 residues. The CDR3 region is CASSQDLAGGSQYF. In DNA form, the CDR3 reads TGTGCCAGCAGCCAAGACCTAGCGGGAGGCTCGCAGTACTTC.

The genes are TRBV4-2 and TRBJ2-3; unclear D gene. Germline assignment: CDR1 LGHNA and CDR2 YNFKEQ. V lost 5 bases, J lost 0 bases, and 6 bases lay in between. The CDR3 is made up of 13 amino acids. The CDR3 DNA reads TGTGCCAGCAGCGCGACTAGCACAGATACGCAGTATTTT. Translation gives CASSATSTDTQYF.

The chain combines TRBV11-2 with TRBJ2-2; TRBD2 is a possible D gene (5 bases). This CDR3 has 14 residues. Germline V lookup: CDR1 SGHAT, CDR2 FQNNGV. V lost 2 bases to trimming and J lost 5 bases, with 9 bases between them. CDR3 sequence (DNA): TGTGCCAGCAGCTTAAGCAGGAGGACCGGGGAGCTGTTTTTT. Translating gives CASSLSRRTGELFF.

The CDR3 nucleotides are TGTGCCAGCAGCTTTATAGGGGGAGAAAAACTGTTTTTT. Translated: CASSFIGGEKLFF. The chain uses TRBV7-6 and TRBJ1-4, with D perhaps TRBD1 (6 bases). The CDR3 extends over 13 amino acids. Germline V lookup: CDR1 SGHVS, CDR2 FNYEAQ. Trimming left V 3 bases short and J 8 bases short, with 10 bases between.

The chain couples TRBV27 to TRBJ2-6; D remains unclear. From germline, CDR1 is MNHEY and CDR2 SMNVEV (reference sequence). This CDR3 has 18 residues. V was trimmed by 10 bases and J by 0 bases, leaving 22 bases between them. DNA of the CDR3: TGTGCCACCCAATCCACAACTACTGCGAACTCTGGGGCCAACGTCCTGACTTTC. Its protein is CATQSTTTANSGANVLTF. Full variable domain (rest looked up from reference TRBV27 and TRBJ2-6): EAQVTQNPRYLITVTGKKLTVTCSQNMNHEYMSWYRQDPGLGLRQIYYSMNVEVTDKGDVPEGYKVSRKEKRNFPLILESPSPNQTSLYFCATQSTTTANSGANVLTFGAGSRLTVL.

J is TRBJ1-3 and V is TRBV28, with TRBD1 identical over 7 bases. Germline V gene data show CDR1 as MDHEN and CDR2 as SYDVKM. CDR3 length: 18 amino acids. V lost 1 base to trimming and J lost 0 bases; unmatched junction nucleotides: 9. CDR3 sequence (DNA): TGTGCCAGCAGTTTATTACTCGCCGGGACAGACTCTGGAAACACCATATATTTT. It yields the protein CASSLLLAGTDSGNTIYF.

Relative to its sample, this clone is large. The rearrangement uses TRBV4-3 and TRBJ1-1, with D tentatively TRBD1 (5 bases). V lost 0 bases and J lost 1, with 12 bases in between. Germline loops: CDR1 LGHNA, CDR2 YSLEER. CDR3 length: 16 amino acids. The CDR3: CASSQDVGQGNTEAFF. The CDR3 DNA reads TGCGCCAGCAGCCAAGATGTTGGGCAGGGGAACACTGAAGCTTTCTTT.

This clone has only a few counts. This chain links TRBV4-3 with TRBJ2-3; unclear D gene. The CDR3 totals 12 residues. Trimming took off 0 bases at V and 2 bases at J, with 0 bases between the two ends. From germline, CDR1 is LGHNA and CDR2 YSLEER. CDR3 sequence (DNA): TGCGCCAGCAGCCAAGACACAGATACGCAGTATTTT. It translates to CASSQDTDTQYF.

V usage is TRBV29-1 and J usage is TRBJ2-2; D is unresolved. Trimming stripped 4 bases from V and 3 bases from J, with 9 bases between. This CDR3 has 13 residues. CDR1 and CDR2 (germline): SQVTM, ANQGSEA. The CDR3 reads CSVVPGDTGELFF. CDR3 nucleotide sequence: TGCAGCGTTGTCCCAGGTGACACCGGGGAGCTGTTTTTT.

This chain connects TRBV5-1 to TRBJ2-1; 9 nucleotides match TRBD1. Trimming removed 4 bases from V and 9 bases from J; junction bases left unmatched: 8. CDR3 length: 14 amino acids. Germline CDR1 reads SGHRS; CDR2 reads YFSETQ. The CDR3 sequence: CASSLRDRDTEQFF. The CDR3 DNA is TGCGCCAGCAGCCTCCGGGACAGGGACACTGAGCAGTTCTTC.

DNA for the CDR3: TGTGCCAGCAGCAAACTAGAAGATGAGCAGTTCTTC. Amino acids: CASSKLEDEQFF. The chain employs TRBV28 and TRBJ2-1, with D tentatively TRBD2 (5 bases). The CDR3 sequence is 12 residues long. Germline V lookup: CDR1 MDHEN, CDR2 SYDVKM. V gave up 6 bases and J gave up 8 bases, with 11 bases separating them.

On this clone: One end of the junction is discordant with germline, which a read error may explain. The CDR3 DNA follows: TGTGCTAGCAGCTCCGGGACAGGGGGCACCTATGAGCAGTTCTTC. Its protein is CASSSGTGGTYEQFF. The V call is TRBV7-7, the J call TRBJ2-1; the match to TRBD1 covers 12 bases. Per the germline V gene, CDR1 is SSHAT and CDR2 is FNYEAQ (reference sequence). The CDR3 totals 15 residues.

The CDR3 DNA is TGTGCCAGTAGTATAAGCAGGGACAATGAGCAGTTCTTC. Amino acid sequence: CASSISRDNEQFF. V is TRBV19 and J is TRBJ2-1, with a weak D call TRBD1 (5 bases). The germline V and J ends were trimmed by 2 bases and 5 bases, with 7 bases remaining between them. The germline V gene encodes CDR1 LNHDA and CDR2 SQIVND (reference sequence). This CDR3 spans 13 amino acids.

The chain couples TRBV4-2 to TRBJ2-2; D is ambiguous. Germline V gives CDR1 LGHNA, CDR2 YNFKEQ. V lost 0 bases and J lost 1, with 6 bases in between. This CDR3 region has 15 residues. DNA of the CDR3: TGTGCCAGCAGCCAAGAGGCAGTGAACACCGGGGAGCTGTTTTTT. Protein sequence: CASSQEAVNTGELFF.

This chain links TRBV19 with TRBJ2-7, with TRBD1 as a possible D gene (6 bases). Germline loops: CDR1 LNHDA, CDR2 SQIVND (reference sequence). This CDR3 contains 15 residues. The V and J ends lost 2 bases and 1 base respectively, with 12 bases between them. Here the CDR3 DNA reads TGTGCCAGTAGTATAAGAGGGGGACCTTCCTACGAGCAGTACTTC. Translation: CASSIRGGPSYEQYF.

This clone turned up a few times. The CDR3 sequence is CATTGWNGYTF. CDR3 in DNA: TGTGCAACAACAGGGTGGAATGGCTACACCTTC. This chain uses TRBV19 with TRBJ1-2; maybe TRBD1 (6 bases). Germline assignment: CDR1 LNHDA and CDR2 SQIVND (reference sequence). This CDR3 is 11 amino acids long.

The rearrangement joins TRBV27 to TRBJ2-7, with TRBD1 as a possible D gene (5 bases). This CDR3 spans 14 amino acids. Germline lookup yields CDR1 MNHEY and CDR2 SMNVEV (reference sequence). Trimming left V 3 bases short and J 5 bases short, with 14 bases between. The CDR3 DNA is TGTGCCAGCAGTTTGGGGCAGACCTTGGACGAGCAGTACTTC. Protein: CASSLGQTLDEQYF.